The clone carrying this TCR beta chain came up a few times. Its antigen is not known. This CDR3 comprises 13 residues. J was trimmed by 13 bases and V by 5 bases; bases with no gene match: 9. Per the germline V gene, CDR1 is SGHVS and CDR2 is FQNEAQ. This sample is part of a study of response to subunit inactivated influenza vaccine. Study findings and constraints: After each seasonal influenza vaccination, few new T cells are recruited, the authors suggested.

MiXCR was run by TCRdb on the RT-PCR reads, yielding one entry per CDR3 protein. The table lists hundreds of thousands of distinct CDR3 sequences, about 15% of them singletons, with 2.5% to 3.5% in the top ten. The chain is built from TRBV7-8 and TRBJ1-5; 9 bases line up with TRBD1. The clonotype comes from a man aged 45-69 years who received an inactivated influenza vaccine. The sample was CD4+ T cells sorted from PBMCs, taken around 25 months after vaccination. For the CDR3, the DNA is TGTGCCAGCAGCCCCGAACAGGGGGCGGCGCAGCATTTT. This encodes CASSPEQGAAQHF. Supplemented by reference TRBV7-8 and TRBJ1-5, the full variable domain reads GAGVSQSPRYKVAKRGQDVALRCDPISGHVSLFWYQQALGQGPEFLTYFQNEAQLDKSGLPSDRFFAERPEGSVSTLKIQRTQQEDSAVYLCASSPEQGAAQHFGDGTRLSIL.